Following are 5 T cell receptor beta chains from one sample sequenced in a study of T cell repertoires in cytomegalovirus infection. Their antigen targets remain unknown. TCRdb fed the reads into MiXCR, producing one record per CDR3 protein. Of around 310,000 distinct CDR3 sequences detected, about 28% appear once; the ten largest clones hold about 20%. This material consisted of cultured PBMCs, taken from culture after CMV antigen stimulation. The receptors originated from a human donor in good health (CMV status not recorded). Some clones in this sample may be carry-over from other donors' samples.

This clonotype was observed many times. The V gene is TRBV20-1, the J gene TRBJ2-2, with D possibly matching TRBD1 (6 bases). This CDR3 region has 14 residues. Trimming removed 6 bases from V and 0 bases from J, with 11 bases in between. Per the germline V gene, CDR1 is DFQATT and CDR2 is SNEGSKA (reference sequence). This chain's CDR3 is CSAQDRTNTGELFF. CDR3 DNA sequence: TGCAGTGCCCAGGACAGAACGAACACCGGGGAGCTGTTTTTT.

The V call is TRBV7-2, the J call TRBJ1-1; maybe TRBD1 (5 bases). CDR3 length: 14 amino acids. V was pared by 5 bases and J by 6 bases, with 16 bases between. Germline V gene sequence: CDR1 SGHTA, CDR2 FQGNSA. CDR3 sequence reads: CASSATGGWAEAFF. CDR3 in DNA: TGTGCCAGCAGCGCTACAGGCGGGTGGGCTGAAGCTTTCTTT.

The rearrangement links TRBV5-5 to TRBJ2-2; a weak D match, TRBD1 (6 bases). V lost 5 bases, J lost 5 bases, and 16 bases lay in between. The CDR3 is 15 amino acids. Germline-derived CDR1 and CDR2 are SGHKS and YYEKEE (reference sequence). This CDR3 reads CASSRGQSTTGELFF. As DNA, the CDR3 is TGTGCCAGCAGTCGGGGACAATCCACGACCGGGGAGCTGTTTTTT.

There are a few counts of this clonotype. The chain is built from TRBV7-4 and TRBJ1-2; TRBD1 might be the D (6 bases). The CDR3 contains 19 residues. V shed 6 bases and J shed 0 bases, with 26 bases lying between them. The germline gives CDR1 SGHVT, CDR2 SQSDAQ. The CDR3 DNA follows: TGTGCCAGCAGTCTTGGGGGGCAACCGACTGATAATACTAACTATGGCTACACCTTC. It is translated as CASSLGGQPTDNTNYGYTF.

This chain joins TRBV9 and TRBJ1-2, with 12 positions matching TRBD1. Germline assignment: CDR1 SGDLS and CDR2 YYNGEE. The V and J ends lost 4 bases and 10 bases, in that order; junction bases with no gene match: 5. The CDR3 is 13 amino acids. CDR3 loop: CASSPGQGADYTF. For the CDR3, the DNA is TGTGCCAGCAGCCCGGGACAGGGGGCCGACTACACCTTC.